This T cell receptor (beta chain) was sequenced in a study of control samples from healthy donors and cancer patients. Profiled with immunoSEQ multiplex PCR; TCRdb holds only in-frame clones, not every one. The table lists tens of thousands of clones, approximately 90% of them singletons. With 2 bases removed from V and 4 bases from J, the gap between germline ends came to 11 bases. Germline assignment: CDR1 SEHNR and CDR2 FQNEAQ (reference sequence). This CDR3 contains 14 residues. This clonotype was obtained from a woman aged 55-70 years with head and neck cancer. Sequencing was carried out using PBMCs. The chain couples TRBV7-9 to TRBJ1-1, with D perhaps TRBD1 (5 bases). CDR3 sequence (DNA): TGTGCCAGCAGCTTATCGAGGGGAGGCACTGAAGCTTTCTTT. This encodes CASSLSRGGTEAFF.